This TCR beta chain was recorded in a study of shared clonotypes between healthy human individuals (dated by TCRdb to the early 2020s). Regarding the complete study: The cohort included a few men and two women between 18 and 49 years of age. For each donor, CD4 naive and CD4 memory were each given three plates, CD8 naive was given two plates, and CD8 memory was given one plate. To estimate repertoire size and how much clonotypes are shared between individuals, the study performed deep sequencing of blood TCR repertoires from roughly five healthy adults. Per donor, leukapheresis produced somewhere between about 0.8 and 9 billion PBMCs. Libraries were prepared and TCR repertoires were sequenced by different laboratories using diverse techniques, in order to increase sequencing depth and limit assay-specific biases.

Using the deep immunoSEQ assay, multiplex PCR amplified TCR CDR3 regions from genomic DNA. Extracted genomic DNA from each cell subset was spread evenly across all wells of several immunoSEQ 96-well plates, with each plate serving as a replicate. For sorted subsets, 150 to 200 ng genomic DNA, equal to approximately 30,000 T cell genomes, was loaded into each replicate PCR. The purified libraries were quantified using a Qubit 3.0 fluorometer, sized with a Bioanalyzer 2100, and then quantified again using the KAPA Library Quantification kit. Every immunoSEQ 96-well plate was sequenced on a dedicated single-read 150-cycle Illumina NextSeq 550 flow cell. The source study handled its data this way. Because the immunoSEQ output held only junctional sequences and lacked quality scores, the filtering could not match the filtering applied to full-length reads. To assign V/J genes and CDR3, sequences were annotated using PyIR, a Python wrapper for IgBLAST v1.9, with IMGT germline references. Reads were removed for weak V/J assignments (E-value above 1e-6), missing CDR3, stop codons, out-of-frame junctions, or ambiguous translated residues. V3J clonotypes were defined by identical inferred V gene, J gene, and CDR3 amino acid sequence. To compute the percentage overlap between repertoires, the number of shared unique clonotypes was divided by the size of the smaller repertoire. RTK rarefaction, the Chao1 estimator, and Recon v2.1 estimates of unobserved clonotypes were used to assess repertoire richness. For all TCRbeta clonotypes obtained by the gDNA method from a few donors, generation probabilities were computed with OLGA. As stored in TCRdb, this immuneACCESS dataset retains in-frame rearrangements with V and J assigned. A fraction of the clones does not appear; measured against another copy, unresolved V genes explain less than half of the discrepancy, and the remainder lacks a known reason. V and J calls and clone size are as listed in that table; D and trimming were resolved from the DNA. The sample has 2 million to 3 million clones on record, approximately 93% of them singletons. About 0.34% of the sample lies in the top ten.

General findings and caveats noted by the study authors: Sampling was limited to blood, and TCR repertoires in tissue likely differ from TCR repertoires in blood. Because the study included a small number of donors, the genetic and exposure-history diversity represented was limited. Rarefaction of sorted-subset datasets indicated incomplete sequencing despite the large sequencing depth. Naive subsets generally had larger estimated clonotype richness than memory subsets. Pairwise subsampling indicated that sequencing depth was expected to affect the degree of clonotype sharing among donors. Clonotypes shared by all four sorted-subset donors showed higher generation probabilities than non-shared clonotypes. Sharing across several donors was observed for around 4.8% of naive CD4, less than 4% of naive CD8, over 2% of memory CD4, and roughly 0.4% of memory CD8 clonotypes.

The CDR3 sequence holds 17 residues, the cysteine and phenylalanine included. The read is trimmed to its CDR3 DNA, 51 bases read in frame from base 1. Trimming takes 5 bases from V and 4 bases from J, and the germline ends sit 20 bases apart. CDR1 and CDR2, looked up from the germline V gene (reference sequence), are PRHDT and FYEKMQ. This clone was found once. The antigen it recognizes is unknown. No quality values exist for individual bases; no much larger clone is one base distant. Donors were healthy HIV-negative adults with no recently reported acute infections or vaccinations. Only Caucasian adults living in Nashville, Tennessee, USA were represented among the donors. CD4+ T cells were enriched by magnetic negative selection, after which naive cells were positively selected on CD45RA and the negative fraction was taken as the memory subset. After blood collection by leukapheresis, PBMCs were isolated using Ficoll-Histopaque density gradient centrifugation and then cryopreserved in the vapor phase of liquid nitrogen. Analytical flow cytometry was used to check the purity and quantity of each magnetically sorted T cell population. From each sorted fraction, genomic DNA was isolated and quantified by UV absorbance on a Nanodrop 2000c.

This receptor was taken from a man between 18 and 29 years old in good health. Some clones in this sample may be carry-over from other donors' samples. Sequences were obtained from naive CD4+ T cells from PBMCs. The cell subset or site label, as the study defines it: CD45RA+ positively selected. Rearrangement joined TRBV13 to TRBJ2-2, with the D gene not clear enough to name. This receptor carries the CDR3 CASSHLGFSLGTGELFF. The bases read TGTGCCAGCAGCCACCTTGGGTTCTCCCTCGGCACCGGGGAGCTGTTTTTT.